Following are 18 T cell receptor beta chains from one sample sequenced in a study of shared clonotypes between healthy human individuals. Using immunoSEQ multiplex PCR, the repertoire was profiled, and TCRdb retains in-frame clones only, with some absent. In the table there are over 2,000,000 clones, over 85% of which are singletons. As defined, naive CD8 cells were CD45RO-negative and positively selected for CCR7, with terminally differentiated effector memory CD45RA+ cells excluded. Sequencing was done on a sample of naive CD8+ T cells from PBMCs. Every receptor here comes from a man aged 18 to 29 in good health. Some clones in this sample may be carry-over from other donors' samples.

This chain uses TRBV4-1 with TRBJ2-7; TRBD2 agrees at 10 bases. CDR1 and CDR2 (germline): MGHRA, YSYEKL. The J segment lost 4 bases and the V segment lost 1 base, leaving 13 bases of the junction unmatched. The CDR3 sequence is 18 residues long. The DNA for the CDR3 is TGCGCCAGCAGCCAAGGGGAAGAGCTAGCGGGAGTGTTATACGAGCAGTACTTC. Translating gives CASSQGEELAGVLYEQYF.

The genes are TRBV9 and TRBJ2-7; 7 bases map to TRBD1. From germline, CDR1 is SGDLS and CDR2 YYNGEE. The CDR3 is made up of 15 amino acids. V lost 0 bases and J lost 3; bases outside the gene matches: 6. DNA of the CDR3: TGTGCCAGCAGCGTAGGACAGGGTATTGTCTACGAGCAGTACTTC. It encodes CASSVGQGIVYEQYF.

Here the CDR3 DNA reads TGTGCCAGCGGGTCCCCAGCCGGTACCATTTACGAGCAGTACTTC. Translated: CASGSPAGTIYEQYF. The rearrangement links TRBV11-2 to TRBJ2-7; no definite D call. CDR1 is SGHAT, CDR2 FQNNGV, per germline. CDR3 length equals 15 residues. V lost 8 bases and J lost 4, with 21 bases in between.

This clone has a single count. Different DNA sequences within this sample yield the same CDR3. V and J are TRBV6-5 and TRBJ2-7; TRBD1 aligns across 8 bases. After removal of 0 bases from V and 4 bases from J, the junction contained 2 bases not matched to a gene. The CDR3 length is 14 residues. Germline-derived CDR1 and CDR2 are MNHEY and SVGAGI. CDR3 sequence: CASSYSDRGYEQYF. The CDR3 DNA reads TGTGCCAGCAGTTACTCAGACAGGGGTTACGAGCAGTACTTC.

The genes are TRBV20-1 and TRBJ1-1; D ambiguous. The CDR3 is made up of 11 amino acids. Germline-derived CDR1 and CDR2 are DFQATT and SNEGSKA (reference sequence). V lost 0 bases and J 5 bases, leaving 4 bases between the germline ends. This CDR3 is CSARDETEAFF. The CDR3 coding sequence is TGCAGTGCTAGAGATGAAACTGAAGCTTTCTTT.

V gene TRBV12-5 combines with J gene TRBJ1-2, with D perhaps TRBD1 (5 bases). The V and J ends lost 6 bases and 4 bases respectively, with 15 bases between them. This CDR3 is 14 amino acids long. Germline-derived CDR1 and CDR2 are LGHNT and FRNRAP. CDR3 sequence (DNA): TGTGCTAGTGGCATTGGGACGGTGGTCTATGGCTACACCTTC. This encodes CASGIGTVVYGYTF.

The chain is built from TRBV7-9 and TRBJ1-5; possible D gene TRBD1, 6 bases. The germline gives CDR1 SEHNR, CDR2 FQNEAQ (reference sequence). The CDR3 spans 13 residues. Between the trimmed V and J ends, which lost 5 bases and 9 bases, there was a span of 14 bases. This chain's CDR3 is CASSARDIGPQHF. The DNA of the CDR3 is TGTGCCAGCAGCGCCAGGGACATAGGGCCCCAGCATTTT.

The chain has TRBV6-6 and TRBJ2-7; D not resolved. This CDR3 is built from 12 residues. Germline V lookup: CDR1 MNHNY, CDR2 SVGAGI (reference sequence). Trimming pared 2 bases from V and 6 bases from J, leaving 8 bases between. The CDR3 is CASSYKSLEQYF. CDR3 DNA sequence: TGTGCCAGCAGTTACAAGTCGCTCGAGCAGTACTTC.

The gene calls are TRBV27 and TRBJ2-5; tentatively, D is TRBD1 or TRBD2 (6 bases each). Germline V gene data show CDR1 as MNHEY and CDR2 as SMNVEV (reference sequence). Trimming pared 3 bases from V and 5 bases from J, leaving 13 bases between. This CDR3 contains 14 residues. CDR3 nucleotides: TGTGCCAGCAGTTTCGGGGGCTTGGGGGAGACCCAGTACTTC. This sequence encodes CASSFGGLGETQYF.

The V gene is TRBV7-6, the J gene TRBJ1-4; D ambiguous. The CDR3 covers 17 residues. V lost 4 bases and J lost 7, with 22 bases in between. Germline CDR1 reads SGHVS; CDR2 reads FNYEAQ. CDR3 residues: CASSYLPTFSEAEKLFF. CDR3 coding DNA: TGTGCCAGCAGCTACCTCCCGACATTCTCGGAGGCTGAAAAACTGTTTTTT.

Of note for this clone: An end of the junction differs from the germline gene, which may be a read error. This chain joins TRBV7-2 and TRBJ2-7; D ambiguous. The CDR3 is made up of 13 amino acids. CDR1 is SGHTA, CDR2 FQGNSA, per germline. The chain's CDR3 is CASSLGGLETKNF. The CDR3, as DNA: TGTGCCAGCAGCTTAGGGGGTCTGGAGACCAAGAACTTC.

In DNA form, the CDR3 reads TGTGCCAGCAGTTTATACTCCGTGGGACTAGCATCAAATGAGCAGTTCTTC. This translates into CASSLYSVGLASNEQFF. V is TRBV27 and J is TRBJ2-1, with 9 bases fitting TRBD2. Germline CDR1 reads MNHEY; CDR2 reads SMNVEV (reference sequence). This CDR3 comprises 17 residues. The junction had 11 bases not matched to a gene; V was cut back by 1 base and J by 7 bases.

This chain joins TRBV27 and TRBJ1-1, with 9 bases lining up with TRBD1. Germline CDR1 is MNHEY and CDR2 is SMNVEV (reference sequence). V lost 6 bases to trimming and J lost 5 bases; unmatched junction nucleotides: 4. This CDR3 contains 13 residues. DNA for the CDR3: TGTGCCAGCAGCTCACAGGGGGCGACTGAAGCTTTCTTT. Protein: CASSSQGATEAFF.

The chain links TRBV10-3 to TRBJ2-2; TRBD2 aligns across 7 bases. Looked up from germline, CDR1 is ENHRY and CDR2 is SYGVKD. The length of the CDR3 is 14 residues. V trimming: 3 bases; J trimming: 8 bases; junction bases outside the gene matches: 6. CDR3 sequence: CAISDPRERGELFF. In DNA form, the CDR3 reads TGTGCCATCAGTGATCCGCGGGAGCGAGGGGAGCTGTTTTTT.

This rearrangement joins TRBV27 to TRBJ2-2; 8 bases are shared with TRBD1. V lost 1 base to trimming and J lost 7 bases; unmatched junction nucleotides: 8. Germline-derived CDR1 and CDR2 are MNHEY and SMNVEV (reference sequence). The CDR3 covers 16 residues. This CDR3 reads CASSLWWTGYDGELFF. CDR3 sequence (DNA): TGTGCCAGCAGTTTATGGTGGACAGGGTATGACGGGGAGCTGTTTTTT.

This clone was seen once. V gene TRBV6-5 combines with J gene TRBJ2-1, with 14 bases fitting TRBD2. This CDR3 is 14 amino acids long. The V gene end was trimmed by 5 bases and the J gene end by 8 bases; junction bases not matched to a gene: 2. Germline V CDR1 and CDR2: MNHEY, SVGAGI. CDR3 residues: CASSPGLAGDEQFF. CDR3 nucleotide sequence: TGTGCCAGCAGTCCGGGACTAGCGGGAGATGAGCAGTTCTTC.

This clone is a singleton in its sample. J is TRBJ2-7 and V is TRBV27, with 8 bases identical to TRBD1. This CDR3 spans 15 amino acids. Germline V gives CDR1 MNHEY, CDR2 SMNVEV (reference sequence). The J segment lost 1 base and the V segment lost 5 bases, leaving 7 bases of the junction unmatched. CDR3 sequence: CASSPGTGDSYEQYF. Here the CDR3 DNA reads TGTGCCAGCAGTCCCGGGACAGGCGATTCCTACGAGCAGTACTTC.

The rearrangement links TRBV2 to TRBJ1-3, with D unresolved. V dropped 0 bases and J dropped 4 bases, with 13 bases sitting between them. Per germline, CDR1 SNHLY and CDR2 FYNNEI. This CDR3 spans 16 amino acids. CDR3 region: CASSEALEGTGNTIYF. CDR3 in DNA: TGTGCCAGCAGTGAAGCGCTCGAGGGTACGGGAAACACCATATATTTT.